This T cell receptor beta chain was sequenced for a study of OX40 agonist ivuxolimab in advanced cancers. Deletions cut 4 bases from V and 5 bases from J, with 15 bases between. CDR3 length equals 15 residues. From germline, CDR1 is LGHNA and CDR2 YNFKEQ. Repertoires were generated with immunoSEQ multiplex PCR, while TCRdb's copy carries only in-frame clones and drops some. The repertoire consists of about 100,000 clones, with approximately 90% occurring once and the leading ten covering 0.5% to 0.65%. V is TRBV4-2 and J is TRBJ2-1, with D possibly being TRBD1 or TRBD2 (5 bases each). Sequenced here: CD4+ or CD8+ T cells sorted from blood, sampled in a trial of the OX40 agonist ivuxolimab. The receptor's source is an adult with an advanced solid tumor such as melanoma, head and neck, liver or kidney cancer. The CDR3 DNA sequence: TGTGCCAGCAGCCCCCGCCGGGACCGCCACAATGAGCAGTTCTTC. Translating it yields CASSPRRDRHNEQFF.